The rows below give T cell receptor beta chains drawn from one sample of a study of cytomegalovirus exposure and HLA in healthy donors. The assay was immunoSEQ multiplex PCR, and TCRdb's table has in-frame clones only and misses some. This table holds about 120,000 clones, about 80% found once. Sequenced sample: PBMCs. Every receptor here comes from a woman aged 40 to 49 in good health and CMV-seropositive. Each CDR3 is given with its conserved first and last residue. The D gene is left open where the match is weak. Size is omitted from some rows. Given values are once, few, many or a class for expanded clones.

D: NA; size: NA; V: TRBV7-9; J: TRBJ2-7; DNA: TGTGCCAGCAGCAGGGACACCTCCTACGAGCAGTACTTC; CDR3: CASSRDTSYEQYF
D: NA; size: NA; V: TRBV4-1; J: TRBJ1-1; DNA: TGCGCCAGCAGCCCCTCCGGGATATTTAACACTGAAGCTTTCTTT; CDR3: CASSPSGIFNTEAFF
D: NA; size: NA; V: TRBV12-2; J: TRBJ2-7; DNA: TGTGCAAGTCGCTCCCGGGACTTGTGGTACTTC; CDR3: CASRSRDLWYF
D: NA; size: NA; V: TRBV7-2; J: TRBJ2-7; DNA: TGTGCCAGCAGGCGGGACCTATCCTACGAGCAGTACTTC; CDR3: CASRRDLSYEQYF
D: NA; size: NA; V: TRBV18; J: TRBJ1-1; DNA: TGTGCCAGCTCATTACCAGGGGAAGGAGGCACTGAAGCTTTCTTT; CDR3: CASSLPGEGGTEAFF
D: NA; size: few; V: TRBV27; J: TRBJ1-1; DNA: TGTGCCAGCAGTTTATCGGGCAGATGGACTGAAGCTTTCTTT; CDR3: CASSLSGRWTEAFF
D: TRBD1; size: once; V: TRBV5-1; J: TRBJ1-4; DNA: TGCGCCAGCAGCTTGTATACAGGGGGGAGTGAAAAACTGTTTTTT; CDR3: CASSLYTGGSEKLFF
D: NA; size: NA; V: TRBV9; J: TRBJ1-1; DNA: TGTGCCAGCAGCGCCCAGGGTAACTGGAACACTGAAGCTTTCTTT; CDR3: CASSAQGNWNTEAFF
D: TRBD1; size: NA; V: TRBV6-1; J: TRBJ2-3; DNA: TGTGCCAGCAGTAGGGACAGGGAAACAGATACGCAGTATTTT; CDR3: CASSRDRETDTQYF
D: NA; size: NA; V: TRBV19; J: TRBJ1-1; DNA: TGTGCCAGTAGTATGGGGCAGGGGACGAGGGACACTGAAGCTTTCTTT; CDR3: CASSMGQGTRDTEAFF
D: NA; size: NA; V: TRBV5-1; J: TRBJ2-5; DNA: TGCGCCAGCAGTCACCCTACGGGGAGGACGGAGACCCAGTACTTC; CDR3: CASSHPTGRTETQYF
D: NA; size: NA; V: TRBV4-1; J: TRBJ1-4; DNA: TGCGCCAGCAGCGGGAGGGTTGAAAAACTGTTTTTT; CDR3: CASSGRVEKLFF
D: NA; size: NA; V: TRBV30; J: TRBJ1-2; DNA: TGTGCCTGTTCTGGGGGGGTGGACTACACCTTC; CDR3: CACSGGVDYTF
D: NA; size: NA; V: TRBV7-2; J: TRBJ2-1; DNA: TGTGCCAGCAGCTTAGCCCAGGGCCAGATGCTGTTCTTC; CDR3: CASSLAQGQMLFF
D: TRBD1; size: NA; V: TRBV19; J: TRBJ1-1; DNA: TGTGCCAGTAGGGGACAGGGCTACACTGAAGCTTTCTTT; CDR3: CASRGQGYTEAFF
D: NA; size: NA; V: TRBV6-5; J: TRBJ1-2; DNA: TGTGCCAGCAGTTACTCATACCATGAGGATGGCTACACCTTC; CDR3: CASSYSYHEDGYTF
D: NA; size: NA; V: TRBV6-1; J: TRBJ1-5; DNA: TGTGCTAGCAGTGAATTCGGGGGGAGCAATCAGCCCCAGCATTTT; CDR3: CASSEFGGSNQPQHF
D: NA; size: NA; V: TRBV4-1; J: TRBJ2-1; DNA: TGCGCCAGCAGCCAAGTGCGGGCCCATGAGCAGTTCTTC; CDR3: CASSQVRAHEQFF
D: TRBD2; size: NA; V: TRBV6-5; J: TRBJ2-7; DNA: TGTGCCAGCAGTTACTCGCTAGCGGGGGGGTACGAGCAGTACTTC; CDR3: CASSYSLAGGYEQYF
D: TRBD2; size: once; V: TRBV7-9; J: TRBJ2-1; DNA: TGTGCCAGCAGCACGCGGGAGGCTTTTGGTTTCTTC; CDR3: CASSTREAFGFF
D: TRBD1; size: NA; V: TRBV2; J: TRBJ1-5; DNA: TGTGCCAGCAGGGGGGACAGCGAGGGTCAGCCCCAGCATTTT; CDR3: CASRGDSEGQPQHF
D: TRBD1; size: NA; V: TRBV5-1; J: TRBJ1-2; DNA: TGCGCCAGCAGCTTGGCCCTGACAGGGTATGGCTACACCTTC; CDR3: CASSLALTGYGYTF
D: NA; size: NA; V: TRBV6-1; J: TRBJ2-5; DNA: TGTGCCAGCAGTGAAAAGGGCGGGACAGCGGAGACCCAGTACTTC; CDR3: CASSEKGGTAETQYF
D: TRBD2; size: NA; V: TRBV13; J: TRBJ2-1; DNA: TGTGCCAGCAGTGGAGCGGGGGGCTCCTACAATGAGCAGTTCTTC; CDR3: CASSGAGGSYNEQFF
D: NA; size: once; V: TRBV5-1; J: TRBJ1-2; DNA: TGCGCCAGCAGTGCCCGGTTGCACTATGGCTACACCTTC; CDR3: CASSARLHYGYTF
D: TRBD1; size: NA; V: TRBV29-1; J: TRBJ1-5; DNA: TGCAGCGTGGGACAGGGCAATCAGCCCCAGCATTTT; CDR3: CSVGQGNQPQHF
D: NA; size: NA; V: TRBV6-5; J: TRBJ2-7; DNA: TGTGCCAGCAGTTACCCCCAAGGGAAGGACTCCTACGAGCAGTACTTC; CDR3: CASSYPQGKDSYEQYF
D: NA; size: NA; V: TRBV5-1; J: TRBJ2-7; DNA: TGCGCCAGCTCCGAGACAGCGGGCTCCTACGAGCAGTACTTC; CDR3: CASSETAGSYEQYF
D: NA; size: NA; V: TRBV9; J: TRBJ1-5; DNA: TGTGCCAGCAGCGGAGCCGGGACTACCAATCAGCCCCAGCATTTT; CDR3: CASSGAGTTNQPQHF
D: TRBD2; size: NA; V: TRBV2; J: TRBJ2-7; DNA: TGTGCCAGCAGTATAGAGCGGGGGGGCTTCTACGAGCAGTACTTC; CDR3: CASSIERGGFYEQYF
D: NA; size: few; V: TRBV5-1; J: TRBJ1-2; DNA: TGCGCCAGCAGCTTCACGGGGGTTGATGGCTACACCTTC; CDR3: CASSFTGVDGYTF
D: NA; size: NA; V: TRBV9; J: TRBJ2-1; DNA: TGTGCCAGCAGCGTCAGGGACTGGAATGAGCAGTTCTTC; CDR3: CASSVRDWNEQFF
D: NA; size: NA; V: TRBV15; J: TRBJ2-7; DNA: TGTGCCACCAGCATTCCAGGGTACGAGCAGTACTTC; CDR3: CATSIPGYEQYF
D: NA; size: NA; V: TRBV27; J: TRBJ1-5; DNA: TGTGCCAGCAGTTTTTATGGCAATCAGCCCCAGCATTTT; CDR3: CASSFYGNQPQHF
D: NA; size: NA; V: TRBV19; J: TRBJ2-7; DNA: TGTGCCAGTAGTCCCCCCCCTCCGGCCTACGAGCAGTACTTC; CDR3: CASSPPPPAYEQYF
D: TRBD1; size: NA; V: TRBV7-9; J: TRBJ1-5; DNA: TGTTCCAGCAGCTTCACAGGGGGTTCAGGACAGCCCCAGCATTTT; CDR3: CSSSFTGGSGQPQHF
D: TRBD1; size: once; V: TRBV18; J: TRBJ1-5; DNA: TGTGCCAGCTCACCGAAACCCGGGACAGAACTTTATAGCAATCAGCCCCAGCATTTT; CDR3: CASSPKPGTELYSNQPQHF
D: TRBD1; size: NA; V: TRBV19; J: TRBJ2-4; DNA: TGTGCCAGTATTGACAGGGGACTAGCCAAAAACATTCAGTACTTC; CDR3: CASIDRGLAKNIQYF
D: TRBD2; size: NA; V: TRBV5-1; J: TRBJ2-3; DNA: TGCGCCAGCAGTTTAGCGGGGAGCACAGATACGCAGTATTTT; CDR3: CASSLAGSTDTQYF
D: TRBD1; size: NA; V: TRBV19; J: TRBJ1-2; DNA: TGTGCCAGTAGTGTTGTGCAGGGGGCGAGATCAAATGGCTACACCTTC; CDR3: CASSVVQGARSNGYTF
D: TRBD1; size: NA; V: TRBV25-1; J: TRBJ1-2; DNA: TGTGCCAGCAGTGACCCCCGGGACAGCCACTATGGCTACACCTTC; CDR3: CASSDPRDSHYGYTF
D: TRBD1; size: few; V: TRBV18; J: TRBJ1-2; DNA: TGTGCCAGCTCACCCGACAGGGCAAACTATGGCTACACCTTC; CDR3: CASSPDRANYGYTF
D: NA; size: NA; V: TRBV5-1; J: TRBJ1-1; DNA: TGCGCCAGCACCTTCGAGGGGGGGACTGAAGCTTTCTTT; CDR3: CASTFEGGTEAFF
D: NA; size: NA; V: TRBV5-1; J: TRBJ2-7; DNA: TGCGCCAGCAGCTTACAGGGAGAAGGGTTTGACGAGCAGTACTTC; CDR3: CASSLQGEGFDEQYF
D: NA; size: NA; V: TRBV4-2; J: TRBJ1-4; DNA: TGTGCCAGCAGCCGAGGAGAAAAACTGTTTTTT; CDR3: CASSRGEKLFF
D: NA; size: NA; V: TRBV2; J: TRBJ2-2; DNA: TGTGCCAGCAGACGTAGCGCGGTTAGCACCGGGGAGCTGTTTTTT; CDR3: CASRRSAVSTGELFF
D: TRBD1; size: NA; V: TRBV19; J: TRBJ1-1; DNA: TGTGCCAGTAGTATCGTTTGGAGGGGGCGGCGAACTGAAGCTTTCTTT; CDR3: CASSIVWRGRRTEAFF
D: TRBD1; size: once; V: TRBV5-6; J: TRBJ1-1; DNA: TGTGCCAGCAGCTTGGTGGCAGGGGGCATCGAGGCTTTCTTT; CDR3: CASSLVAGGIEAFF
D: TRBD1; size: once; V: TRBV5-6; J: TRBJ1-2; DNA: TGTGCCACCGCCGACAGGGGGCGGACCTATGGCTACACCTTC; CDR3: CATADRGRTYGYTF
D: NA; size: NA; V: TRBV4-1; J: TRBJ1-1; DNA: TGCGCCAGCAGCCAAGATTGGGGCAGGGCAGGGTCAAACACTGAAGCTTTCTTT; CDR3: CASSQDWGRAGSNTEAFF
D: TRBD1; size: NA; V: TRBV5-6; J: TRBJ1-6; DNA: TGTGCCAGCAGCCTCCCGGGACAGAAAAATTCACCCCTCCACTTT; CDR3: CASSLPGQKNSPLHF
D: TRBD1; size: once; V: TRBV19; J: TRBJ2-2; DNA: TGTGCCAGTAGAGACAGGGGTAACACCGGGGAGCTGTTTTTT; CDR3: CASRDRGNTGELFF
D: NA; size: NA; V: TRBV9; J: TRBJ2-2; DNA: TGTGCCAGCAGCGTAGGTGTTAGGGTGGGAGCGAACACCGGGGAGCTGTTTTTT; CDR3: CASSVGVRVGANTGELFF
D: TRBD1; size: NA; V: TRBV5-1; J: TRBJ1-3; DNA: TGCGCCAGCAGCTTGGGACAGGGTGGAAACACCATATATTTT; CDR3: CASSLGQGGNTIYF
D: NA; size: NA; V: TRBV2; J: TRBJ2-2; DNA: TGTGCCAGCAGTGAATTTGCGACGAACACCGGGGAGCTGTTTTTT; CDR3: CASSEFATNTGELFF
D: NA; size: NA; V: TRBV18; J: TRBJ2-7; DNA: TGTGCCAGCTCTCCAAGAACTAGCCGCGCCTACGAGCAGTACTTC; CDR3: CASSPRTSRAYEQYF